This T cell receptor (beta chain) stems from a study of blood T cell repertoires in COVID-19. Study-level background: COVID-19 samples from acute and convalescent phases originated in the United States, Italy and Spain.

Per germline, CDR1 SGHRS and CDR2 YFSETQ. The V segment lost 4 bases and the J segment 8 bases; nucleotides outside the gene matches: 18. The CDR3 is 17 residues long. As handled by the study authors: How many nucleated cells were present was estimated from reference gene primer amplification. Produced via immunoSEQ multiplex PCR; TCRdb's table is partial and in-frame only. For V, J and clone size, that table is used; D and trimming come from the DNA. The table records 60,000 to 70,000 clones, more than 70% of them present only once. V and J are TRBV5-1 and TRBJ2-1; 7 bases align to TRBD2. This TCR was sampled from a man aged 45-65 years with active COVID-19. The sample was peripheral blood. The CDR3 DNA reads as TGCGCCAGCAGCGCCCTGGAGTTAGCGGGTCCCTCGTATGAGCAGTTCTTC. Its translation: CASSALELAGPSYEQFF.